This passage covers 21 T cell receptor beta chains from one sample sequenced in a study of T cells after yellow fever vaccination. TCRdb itself ran the 5' RACE reads through MiXCR, one entry per CDR3 protein. The repertoire holds over 150,000 distinct CDR3 sequences, with about 6% as singletons. This material consisted of CD4+ T cells sorted from PBMCs, taken on the day of the first yellow fever vaccination. Source of these receptors: a man in his late teens or twenties who received the YFV17D yellow fever vaccine.

This clonotype has only a few counts. The rearrangement links TRBV6-1 to TRBJ2-1, with 8 bases aligning to TRBD2. The germline CDR1 and CDR2 sequences are MNHNS and SASEGT. The CDR3 is 15 amino acids. V lost 6 bases, J lost 6 bases, and 10 bases stayed unmatched. The CDR3 DNA follows: TGTGCCAGCAGAAACCCCGGGGGGGGACTCAATGAGCAGTTCTTC. It encodes CASRNPGGGLNEQFF.

This rearrangement joins TRBV7-9 to TRBJ1-2, with D uncertain. Trimming removed 0 bases at V and 6 bases at J, with 11 bases between. Germline V gene sequence: CDR1 SEHNR, CDR2 FQNEAQ (reference sequence). CDR3 length: 14 amino acids. The CDR3, as DNA: TGTGCCAGCAGCTTAGCGGCGGGGTGGCATGGCTACACCTTC. Translation gives CASSLAAGWHGYTF.

This clonotype was seen a handful of times. The gene calls are TRBV6-5 and TRBJ1-6; D call uncertain. Germline V lookup: CDR1 MNHEY, CDR2 SVGAGI. The CDR3 totals 14 residues. V was trimmed by 3 bases and J by 5 bases, leaving 8 bases between them. The CDR3 loop reads CASSYREDNSPLHF. CDR3 nucleotide sequence: TGTGCCAGCAGTTATCGGGAGGATAATTCACCCCTCCACTTT.

The genes are TRBV12-5 and TRBJ1-2; D call uncertain. The V and J ends lost 6 bases and 14 bases respectively, with 16 bases between them. The CDR3 extends over 11 amino acids. CDR1 LGHNT and CDR2 FRNRAP come from the germline V gene. This CDR3 is CASGSGGGDTF. CDR3 DNA: TGTGCTAGTGGGTCCGGAGGTGGAGATACCTTC. Together with reference TRBV12-5 and TRBJ1-2, the CDR3 gives the full variable domain: DARVTQTPRHKVTEMGQEVTMRCQPILGHNTVFWYRQTMMQGLELLAYFRNRAPLDDSGMPKDRFSAEMPDATLATLKIQPSEPRDSAVYFCASGSGGGDTFGSGTRLTVV.

In this sample, this clonotype turned up many times. The CDR3: CASSLTPPRMNTEAFF. As DNA, the CDR3 is TGTGCCAGCTCCCTCACCCCCCCCAGGATGAACACTGAAGCTTTCTTT. The chain recombines TRBV18 with TRBJ1-1; D call uncertain. The germline V gene has CDR1 KGHSH and CDR2 LQKENI. The CDR3 contains 16 residues. V was shortened by 6 bases and J by 0 bases, with 17 bases between the two germline ends.

This clonotype was found a few times. The CDR3 bases are TGCAGCGTTGAAGATCGTCAGAGGAACTATGGCTACACCTTC. Translation gives CSVEDRQRNYGYTF. The chain recombines TRBV29-1 with TRBJ1-2; no firm D call. Per the germline V gene, CDR1 is SQVTM and CDR2 is ANQGSEA. The V and J ends lost 0 bases and 2 bases respectively, with 10 bases between them. The CDR3 covers 14 residues.

The chain couples TRBV20-1 to TRBJ2-3; 9 bases are a match to TRBD2. The CDR3 consists of 17 residues. Losses at the gene ends were 5 bases for V and 2 bases for J; bases not matched to a gene: 14. Germline V CDR1 and CDR2: DFQATT, SNEGSKA (reference sequence). The CDR3 loop reads CSAPLNSAGGPTDTQYF. CDR3 sequence (DNA): TGCAGTGCTCCACTCAACTCAGCGGGGGGCCCCACAGATACGCAGTATTTT.

This clonotype was recorded a few times. The chain has TRBV7-9 and TRBJ2-3; 10 positions agree with TRBD1. Germline V gives CDR1 SEHNR, CDR2 FQNEAQ (reference sequence). The CDR3 runs to 14 residues. The junction had 2 bases not matched to a gene; V was cut back by 1 base and J by 7 bases. The CDR3 is CASSLGQGANTQYF. For the CDR3, the DNA is TGTGCCAGCAGCTTAGGACAGGGGGCTAATACGCAGTATTTT.

This clonotype was found many times. This chain connects TRBV5-4 to TRBJ2-3; 14 positions agree with TRBD2. Germline CDR1 SGHNT, CDR2 YYREEE (reference sequence). The CDR3 sequence is 15 residues long. V trimming: 4 bases; J trimming: 7 bases; junction bases outside the gene matches: 5. Here the CDR3 reads CASSAGTSGGNTQYF. CDR3 DNA: TGTGCCAGCAGCGCCGGGACTAGCGGGGGTAATACGCAGTATTTT.

This chain connects TRBV7-9 to TRBJ2-3; D is unclear. Per the germline V gene, CDR1 is SEHNR and CDR2 is FQNEAQ (reference sequence). V lost 3 bases and J 0 bases, leaving 7 bases between the germline ends. This CDR3 comprises 14 residues. The chain's CDR3 is CASSFQYSTDTQYF. DNA for the CDR3: TGTGCCAGCAGCTTCCAATACAGCACAGATACGCAGTATTTT.

This clonotype was seen at least ten times. This chain links TRBV28 with TRBJ1-5; D is ambiguous. V was trimmed by 2 bases and J by 7 bases, leaving 12 bases between them. The CDR3 runs 14 residues. Germline CDR1 MDHEN, CDR2 SYDVKM. The CDR3 region has the DNA TGTGCCAGCAGTTTAGAGCTGAACGGGCAGCCCCAGCATTTT. Translating gives CASSLELNGQPQHF.

The V gene is TRBV7-2, the J gene TRBJ2-5; a possible D gene is TRBD2 (5 bases). This CDR3 region has 16 residues. The germline gives CDR1 SGHTA, CDR2 FQGNSA. V was cut by 1 base and J by 2 bases, with 14 bases left in between. The CDR3 region is CASSLGISRDQETQYF. The CDR3 nucleotides read TGTGCCAGCAGCTTAGGAATAAGTCGGGATCAAGAGACCCAGTACTTC.

This clonotype came up a few times. The V gene is TRBV13, the J gene TRBJ1-1, with no clear D. The V gene's germline CDR1 is PRHDT and CDR2 FYEKMQ (reference sequence). The CDR3 has 13 amino acids. Deletions cut 1 base from V and 6 bases from J, with 9 bases between. For the CDR3, the DNA is TGTGCCAGCAGCTTAGAGGGTCTGGCTGAAGCTTTCTTT. Its translation: CASSLEGLAEAFF. Looking up the rest from reference TRBV13 and TRBJ1-1 gives the full variable domain: AAGVIQSPRHLIKEKRETATLKCYPIPRHDTVYWYQQGPGQDPQFLISFYEKMQSDKGSIPDRFSAQQFSDYHSELNMSSLELGDSALYFCASSLEGLAEAFFGQGTRLTVV.

This clonotype was observed a few times. V usage is TRBV5-1 and J usage is TRBJ1-5; 8 positions match TRBD1. In germline, CDR1 is SGHRS, CDR2 YFSETQ. The CDR3 contains 15 residues. The V and J ends lost 2 bases and 7 bases, in that order; junction bases with no gene match: 8. The CDR3 protein is CASSLQGGLQQPQHF. The CDR3 region has the DNA TGCGCCAGCAGCTTACAGGGGGGATTGCAACAGCCCCAGCATTTT.

This clonotype showed up just a few times. The chain combines TRBV20-1 with TRBJ2-5; 7 nucleotides agree with TRBD2. Germline CDR1 reads DFQATT; CDR2 reads SNEGSKA (reference sequence). The CDR3 is 13 amino acids. V lost 5 bases and J lost 1; bases outside the gene matches: 4. The CDR3 sequence is CSALAASQETQYF. DNA of the CDR3: TGCAGTGCTCTAGCGGCTAGCCAAGAGACCCAGTACTTC.

The chain links TRBV7-8 to TRBJ1-2; 7 bases are shared with TRBD1. The CDR3 is made up of 14 amino acids. Germline CDR1 SGHVS, CDR2 FQNEAQ. V dropped 8 bases and J dropped 3; count of bases not matched to a gene: 9. This CDR3 reads CASGTIRGHYGYTF. The CDR3 DNA sequence: TGTGCCAGCGGGACGATAAGGGGGCACTATGGCTACACCTTC.

This clonotype was seen more than once but under ten times. The V gene is TRBV27, the J gene TRBJ1-1; TRBD1 matches at 7 bases. The CDR3 contains 15 residues. The germline gives CDR1 MNHEY, CDR2 SMNVEV (reference sequence). Trimming at V came to 5 bases and at J to 5 bases, leaving 11 bases not matched to a gene. The CDR3 protein is CASSRPRQGGTEAFF. CDR3 DNA sequence: TGTGCCAGCAGTCGCCCCCGACAGGGTGGGACTGAAGCTTTCTTT.

This clonotype came up many times. This chain connects TRBV5-1 to TRBJ2-3, with D possibly TRBD1 on 6 matching bases. V lost 0 bases and J lost 2, with 7 bases in between. The germline V gene encodes CDR1 SGHRS and CDR2 YFSETQ. The CDR3 is made up of 14 amino acids. The CDR3 DNA reads TGCGCCAGCAGCTTGGGGGGGCCCACAGATACGCAGTATTTT. It encodes CASSLGGPTDTQYF.

This clonotype was observed a few times. The gene calls are TRBV11-2 and TRBJ2-7, with D perhaps matching TRBD1 (6 bases). V lost 5 bases, J lost 3 bases, and 14 bases lay in between. This CDR3 comprises 14 residues. Germline assignment: CDR1 SGHAT and CDR2 FQNNGV. The CDR3 spells CASSQLQGIYEQYF. The CDR3 DNA reads as TGTGCCAGCAGCCAACTACAGGGAATCTACGAGCAGTACTTC.

The rearrangement uses TRBV7-9 and TRBJ1-1, with D possibly TRBD1 on 5 matching bases. Germline-derived CDR1 and CDR2 are SEHNR and FQNEAQ (reference sequence). Trimming removed 4 bases from V and 4 bases from J, with 16 bases in between. CDR3 length: 15 amino acids. CDR3 residues: CASSSNLQAVTEAFF. The CDR3 DNA is TGTGCCAGCAGCTCTAACTTACAGGCGGTCACTGAAGCTTTCTTT.

On this clonotype: The junction differs from germline at one of its ends, possibly a read error. The V and J genes are TRBV25-1 and TRBJ1-6; D remains ambiguous. The CDR3 runs 16 residues. Germline CDR1 reads MGHDK; CDR2 reads SYGVNS. The CDR3 loop is CASSESRSSYSSPLHF. The CDR3 nucleotides read TGTGCCAGCAGTGAATCTCGCAGCTCCTATAGTTCACCCCTCCACTTT.